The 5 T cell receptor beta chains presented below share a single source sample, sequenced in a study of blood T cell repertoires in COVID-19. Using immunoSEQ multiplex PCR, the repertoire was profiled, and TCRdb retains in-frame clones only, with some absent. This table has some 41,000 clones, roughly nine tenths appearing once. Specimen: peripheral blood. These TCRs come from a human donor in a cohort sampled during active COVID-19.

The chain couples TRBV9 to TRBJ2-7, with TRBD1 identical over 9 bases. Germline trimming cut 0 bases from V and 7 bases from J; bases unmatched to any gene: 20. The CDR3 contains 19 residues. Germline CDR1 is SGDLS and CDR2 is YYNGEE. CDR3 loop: CASSVAMGLEGQGPSEQYF. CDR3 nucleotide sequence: TGTGCCAGCAGCGTAGCTATGGGGTTAGAGGGACAGGGCCCGTCGGAGCAGTACTTC.

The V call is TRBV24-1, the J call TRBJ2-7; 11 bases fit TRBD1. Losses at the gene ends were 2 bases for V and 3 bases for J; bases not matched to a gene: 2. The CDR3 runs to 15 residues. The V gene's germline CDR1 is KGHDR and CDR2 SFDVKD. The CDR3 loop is CATSDSGTGGYEQYF. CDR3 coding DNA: TGTGCCACCAGTGATTCCGGGACAGGGGGCTACGAGCAGTACTTC.

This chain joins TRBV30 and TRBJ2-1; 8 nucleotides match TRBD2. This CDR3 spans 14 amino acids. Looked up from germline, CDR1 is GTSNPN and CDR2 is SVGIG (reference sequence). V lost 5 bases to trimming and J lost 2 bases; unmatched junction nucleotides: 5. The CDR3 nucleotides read TGTGCCTGGGACCCAGCGGGGGCCTACAATGAGCAGTTCTTC. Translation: CAWDPAGAYNEQFF. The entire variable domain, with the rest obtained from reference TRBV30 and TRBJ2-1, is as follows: SQTIHQWPATLVQPVGSPLSLECTVEGTSNPNLYWYRQAAGRGLQLLFYSVGIGQISSEVPQNLSASRPQDRQFILSSKKLLLSDSGFYLCAWDPAGAYNEQFFGPGTRLTVL.

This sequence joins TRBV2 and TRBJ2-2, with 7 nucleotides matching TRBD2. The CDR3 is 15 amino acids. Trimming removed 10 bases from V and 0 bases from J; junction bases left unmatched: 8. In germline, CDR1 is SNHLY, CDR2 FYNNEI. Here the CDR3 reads CATLGAGANTGELFF. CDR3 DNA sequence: TGTGCCACCTTAGGGGCGGGGGCGAACACCGGGGAGCTGTTTTTT.

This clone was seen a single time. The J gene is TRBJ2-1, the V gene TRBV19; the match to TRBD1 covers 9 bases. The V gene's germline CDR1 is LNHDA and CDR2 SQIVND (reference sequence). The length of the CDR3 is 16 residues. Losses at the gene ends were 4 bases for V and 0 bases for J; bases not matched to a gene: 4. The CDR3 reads CASSRTGANSYNEQFF. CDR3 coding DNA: TGTGCCAGTAGTAGGACAGGGGCCAACTCCTACAATGAGCAGTTCTTC.